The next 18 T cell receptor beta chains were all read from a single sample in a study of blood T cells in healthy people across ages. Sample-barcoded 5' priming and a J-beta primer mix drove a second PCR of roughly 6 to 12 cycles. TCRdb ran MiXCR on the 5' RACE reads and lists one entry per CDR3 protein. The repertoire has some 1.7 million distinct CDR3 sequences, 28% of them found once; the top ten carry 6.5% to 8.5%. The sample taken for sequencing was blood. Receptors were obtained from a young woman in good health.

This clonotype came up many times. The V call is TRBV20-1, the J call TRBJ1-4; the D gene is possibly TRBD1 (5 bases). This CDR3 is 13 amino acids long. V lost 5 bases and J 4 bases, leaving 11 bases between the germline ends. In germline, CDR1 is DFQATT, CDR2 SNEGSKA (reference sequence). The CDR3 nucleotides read TGCAGTGCTGGGGACCGTGGTAATGAAAAACTGTTTTTT. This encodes CSAGDRGNEKLFF.

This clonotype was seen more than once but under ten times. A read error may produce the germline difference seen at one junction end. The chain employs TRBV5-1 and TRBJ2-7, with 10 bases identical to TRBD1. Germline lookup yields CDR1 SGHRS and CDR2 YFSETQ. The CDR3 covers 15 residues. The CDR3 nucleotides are TGCACCAGCAGCCGGGCCGGGACAGGGGTGCGCGAGCAGTACTTC. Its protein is CTSSRAGTGVREQYF. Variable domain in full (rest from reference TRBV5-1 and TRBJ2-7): KAGVTQTPRYLIKTRGQQVTLSCSPISGHRSVSWYQQTPGQGLQFLFEYFSETQRNKGNFPGRFSGRQFSNSRSEMNVSTLELGDSALYLCTSSRAGTGVREQYFGPGTRLTVT.

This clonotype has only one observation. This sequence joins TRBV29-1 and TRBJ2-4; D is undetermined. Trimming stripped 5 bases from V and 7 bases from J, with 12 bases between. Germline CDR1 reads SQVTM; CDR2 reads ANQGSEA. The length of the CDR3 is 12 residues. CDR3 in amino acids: CSVLVIGNIQYF. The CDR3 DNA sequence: TGCAGCGTTCTAGTAATAGGGAACATTCAGTACTTC.

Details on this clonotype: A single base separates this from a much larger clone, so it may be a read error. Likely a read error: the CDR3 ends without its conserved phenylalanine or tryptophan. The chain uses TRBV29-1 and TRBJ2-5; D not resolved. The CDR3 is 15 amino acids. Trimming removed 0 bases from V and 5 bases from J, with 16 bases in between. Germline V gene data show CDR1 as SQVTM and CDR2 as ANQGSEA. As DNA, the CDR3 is TGCAGCGTTGAAGATCACGCAGCCCTAGGGGAGACCCAGTACTTA. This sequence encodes CSVEDHAALGETQYL.

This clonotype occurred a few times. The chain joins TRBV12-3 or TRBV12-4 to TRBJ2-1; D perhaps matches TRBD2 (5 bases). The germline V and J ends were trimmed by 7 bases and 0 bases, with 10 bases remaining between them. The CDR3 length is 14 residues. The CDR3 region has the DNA TGTGCCAGCACCTATGGGAGCTCCTACAATGAGCAGTTCTTC. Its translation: CASTYGSSYNEQFF.

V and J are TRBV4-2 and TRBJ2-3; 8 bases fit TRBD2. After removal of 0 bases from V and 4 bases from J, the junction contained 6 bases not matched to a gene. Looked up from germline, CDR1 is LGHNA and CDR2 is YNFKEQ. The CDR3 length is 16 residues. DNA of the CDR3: TGTGCCAGCAGCCAAGACCCCGGGGGGGGCGCAGATACGCAGTATTTT. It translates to CASSQDPGGGADTQYF.

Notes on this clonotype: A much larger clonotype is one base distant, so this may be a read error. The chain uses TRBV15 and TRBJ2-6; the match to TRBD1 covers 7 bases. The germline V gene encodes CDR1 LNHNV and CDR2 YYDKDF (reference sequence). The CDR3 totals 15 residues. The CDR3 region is CATSIGGSGANVRTF. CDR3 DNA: TGTGCCACCAGCATAGGGGGCTCTGGGGCCAACGTCCGGACTTTC.

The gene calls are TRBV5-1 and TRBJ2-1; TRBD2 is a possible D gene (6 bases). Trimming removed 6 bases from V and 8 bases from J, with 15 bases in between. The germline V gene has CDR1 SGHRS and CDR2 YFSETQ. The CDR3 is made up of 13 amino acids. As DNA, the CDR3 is TGCGCCAGCATGATGCGGGGTAGAGATGAGCAGTTCTTC. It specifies CASMMRGRDEQFF.

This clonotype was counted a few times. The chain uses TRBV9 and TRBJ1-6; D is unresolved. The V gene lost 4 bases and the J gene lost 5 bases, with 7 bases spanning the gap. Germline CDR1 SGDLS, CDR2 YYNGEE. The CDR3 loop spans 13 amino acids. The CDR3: CASSQEDNSPLHF. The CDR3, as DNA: TGTGCCAGCAGCCAAGAGGATAATTCACCCCTCCACTTT.

The CDR3 is CASSFLKQGGELFF. The CDR3 nucleotides read TGTGCCAGCAGCTTTCTGAAGCAGGGCGGGGAGCTGTTTTTT. J is TRBJ2-2 and V is TRBV7-2, with D perhaps matching TRBD1 (5 bases). The germline V gene encodes CDR1 SGHTA and CDR2 FQGNSA. This CDR3 has 14 amino acids. V lost 3 bases to trimming and J lost 7 bases, with 12 bases between them.

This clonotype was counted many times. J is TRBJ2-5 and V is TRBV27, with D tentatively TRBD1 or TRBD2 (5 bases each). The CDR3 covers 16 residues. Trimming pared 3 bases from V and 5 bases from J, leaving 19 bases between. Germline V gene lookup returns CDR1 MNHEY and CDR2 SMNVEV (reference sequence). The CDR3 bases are TGTGCCAGCAGTTTGAGTGGGACGGATCCTGGCGAGACCCAGTACTTC. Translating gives CASSLSGTDPGETQYF.

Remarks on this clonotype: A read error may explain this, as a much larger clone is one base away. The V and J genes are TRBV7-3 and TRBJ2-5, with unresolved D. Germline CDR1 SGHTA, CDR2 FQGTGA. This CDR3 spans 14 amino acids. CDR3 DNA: TGTTCCAGCAGCTTAAGGCCTCTCAACCATTCCCAGTACTTC. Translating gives CSSSLRPLNHSQYF.

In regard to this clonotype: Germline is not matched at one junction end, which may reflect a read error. The DNA for the CDR3 is TGTGTCAGCAGTTACCAAACAGGGGGCGAGGGCTACACCTTC. Translation gives CVSSYQTGGEGYTF. The chain uses TRBV6-6 and TRBJ1-2, with TRBD1 matching over 9 bases. This CDR3 comprises 14 residues. Per the germline V gene, CDR1 is MNHNY and CDR2 is SVGAGI (reference sequence).

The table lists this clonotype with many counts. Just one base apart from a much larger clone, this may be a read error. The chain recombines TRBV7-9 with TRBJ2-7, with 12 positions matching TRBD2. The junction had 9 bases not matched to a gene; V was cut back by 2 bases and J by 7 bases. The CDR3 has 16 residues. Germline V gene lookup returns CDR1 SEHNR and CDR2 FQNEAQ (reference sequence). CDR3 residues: CASSLRASGRVNEQYF. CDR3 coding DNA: TGTGCCAGCAGCTTACGGGCTAGCGGGAGGGTAAATGAGCAGTACTTC.

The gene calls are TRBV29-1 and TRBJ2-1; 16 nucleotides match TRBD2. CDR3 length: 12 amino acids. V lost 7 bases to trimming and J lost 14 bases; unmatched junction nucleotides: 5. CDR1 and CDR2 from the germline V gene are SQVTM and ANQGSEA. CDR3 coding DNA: TGCAGCGGGGGACTAGCGGGAGGGCGGAAGTTCTTC. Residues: CSGGLAGGRKFF.

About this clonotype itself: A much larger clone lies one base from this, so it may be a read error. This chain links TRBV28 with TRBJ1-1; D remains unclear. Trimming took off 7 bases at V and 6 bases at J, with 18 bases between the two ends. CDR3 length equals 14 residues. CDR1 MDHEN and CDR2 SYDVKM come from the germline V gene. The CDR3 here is CASNSGGSNAEAFF. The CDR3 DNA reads TGTGCCAGCAACTCCGGTGGCAGCAACGCTGAAGCTTTCTTT.

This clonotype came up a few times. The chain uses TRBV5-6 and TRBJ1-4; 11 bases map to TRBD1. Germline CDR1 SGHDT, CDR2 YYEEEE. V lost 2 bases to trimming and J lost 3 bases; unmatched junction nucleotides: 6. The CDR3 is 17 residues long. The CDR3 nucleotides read TGTGCCAGCAGCTTTGACGGGACAGGGGGACCTAATGAAAAACTGTTTTTT. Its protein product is CASSFDGTGGPNEKLFF.

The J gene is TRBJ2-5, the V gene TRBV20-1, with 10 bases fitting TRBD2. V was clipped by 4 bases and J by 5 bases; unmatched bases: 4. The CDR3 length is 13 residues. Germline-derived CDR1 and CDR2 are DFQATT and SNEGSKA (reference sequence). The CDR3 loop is CSAIAGGLETQYF. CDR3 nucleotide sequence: TGCAGTGCTATAGCGGGAGGTTTGGAGACCCAGTACTTC.